The 10 T cell receptor beta chains below come from one sample, sequenced in a study of post-analysis software for immune sequencing data. Findings and limits, study-wide: Patients carried several TRBV segments more frequently than controls did, and TRBV5-6, TRBV5-1 and TRBV20-1 were among them.

No antigen is known for these receptors. Unique-molecular-identifier-tagged TCR beta cDNA libraries were used. MiXCR was run by TCRdb on the PCR reads, yielding one entry per CDR3 protein. The sample has some 500,000 distinct CDR3 sequences, approximately 45% seen once; the top ten hold about 12%. Sequenced: blood. These receptors all stem from a girl aged 10 to 17 with multiple sclerosis.

The V call is TRBV7-3, the J call TRBJ2-1, with D unresolved. The CDR3 spans 15 residues. V lost 5 bases, J lost 4 bases, and 15 bases lay in between. The germline V gene has CDR1 SGHTA and CDR2 FQGTGA. The CDR3: CASSPKILGYNEQFF. Here the CDR3 DNA reads TGTGCCAGCAGCCCCAAGATTCTCGGATACAATGAGCAGTTCTTC.

J is TRBJ2-7 and V is TRBV4-1; 9 bases map to TRBD2. Germline CDR1 MGHRA, CDR2 YSYEKL. The V and J ends lost 0 bases and 5 bases, in that order; junction bases with no gene match: 2. The CDR3 spans 14 residues. As DNA, the CDR3 is TGCGCCAGCAGCCAAGAGGGGACTAGCCACGAGCAGTACTTC. Protein: CASSQEGTSHEQYF.

The CDR3 sequence is CASSIGTSGRIEQYF. CDR3 in DNA: TGTGCCAGCAGCATTGGGACTAGCGGGAGGATAGAGCAGTACTTC. This chain uses TRBV28 with TRBJ2-7, with 15 bases matching TRBD2. Trimming cost V 6 bases and J 7 bases; bases outside gene matches: 7. CDR3 length: 15 residues. Germline V gene sequence: CDR1 MDHEN, CDR2 SYDVKM.

The J gene is TRBJ2-7, the V gene TRBV12-3 or TRBV12-4, with 9 bases identical to TRBD2. The CDR3 has 14 residues. The V and J ends lost 5 bases and 0 bases, in that order; junction bases with no gene match: 2. The CDR3 reads CASSRLADSYEQYF. The CDR3 DNA is TGTGCCAGCAGTCGACTAGCGGACTCCTACGAGCAGTACTTC.

The gene calls are TRBV5-1 and TRBJ2-7, with TRBD1 matching 9 bases. The J call may be mistaken, given a closer DNA end match to TRBJ2-5. This CDR3 has 14 amino acids. From germline, CDR1 is SGHRS and CDR2 YFSETQ. The CDR3: CASRRTGDAETQYF. CDR3 nucleotide sequence: TGCGCCAGCAGAAGGACAGGGGACGCGGAGACCCAGTACTTC.

This chain uses TRBV4-2 with TRBJ2-3, with TRBD2 matching over 14 bases. V lost 0 bases, J lost 4 bases, and 3 bases stayed unmatched. Germline V gene lookup returns CDR1 LGHNA and CDR2 YNFKEQ. The CDR3 contains 17 residues. The CDR3 nucleotides are TGTGCCAGCAGCCAAGAGTCGGGACTAGCGGGAGCAGATACGCAGTATTTT. Its translation: CASSQESGLAGADTQYF.

J is TRBJ2-7 and V is TRBV18; unclear D gene. The V gene lost 3 bases and the J gene lost 3 bases, with 9 bases spanning the gap. This CDR3 has 13 residues. The germline V gene has CDR1 KGHSH and CDR2 LQKENI. CDR3 residues: CASSPPSNYEQYF. The CDR3 DNA sequence: TGTGCCAGCTCACCTCCCAGCAACTACGAGCAGTACTTC.

As to this clonotype: The junction departs from germline at one end; a sequencing error may be responsible. The chain couples TRBV15 to TRBJ2-3; D possibly corresponds to TRBD1 (6 bases). CDR3 length: 15 residues. Germline V gene lookup returns CDR1 LNHNV and CDR2 YYDKDF (reference sequence). CDR3 bases: TGTGCCACCAGCAGGAGACAGGCGGGTACGGATACGCCGTATTTT. Residues: CATSRRQAGTDTPYF. The whole variable domain, remainder taken from reference TRBV15 and TRBJ2-3, is DAMVIQNPRYQVTQFGKPVTLSCSQTLNHNVMYWYQQKSSQAPKLLFHYYDKDFNNEADTPDNFQSRRPNTSFCFLDIRSPGLGDTAMYLCATSRRQAGTDTPYFGPGTRLTVL.

This chain uses TRBV5-6 with TRBJ1-1, with 8 bases identical to TRBD1. J was trimmed by 0 bases and V by 5 bases; bases with no gene match: 3. The CDR3 has 14 amino acids. Germline CDR1 is SGHDT and CDR2 is YYEEEE. CDR3 in DNA: TGTGCCAGCAGTCCGGACAGGGTGAACACTGAAGCTTTCTTT. It translates to CASSPDRVNTEAFF.

The chain recombines TRBV5-1 with TRBJ2-5; the D call may be TRBD1 or TRBD2 (5 bases each). V was cut by 1 base and J by 4 bases, with 14 bases left in between. CDR1 is SGHRS and CDR2 is YFSETQ in the germline V gene. The CDR3 spans 15 residues. The CDR3 region is CASSLMNGGRETQYF. In nucleotides, the CDR3 is TGCGCCAGCAGCTTGATGAATGGGGGACGAGAGACCCAGTACTTC. The full variable domain, with the rest looked up from reference TRBV5-1 and TRBJ2-5, is KAGVTQTPRYLIKTRGQQVTLSCSPISGHRSVSWYQQTPGQGLQFLFEYFSETQRNKGNFPGRFSGRQFSNSRSEMNVSTLELGDSALYLCASSLMNGGRETQYFGPGTRLLVL.